This TCR beta chain derives from a study of blood T cell repertoires in COVID-19. As for the study in general: Nucleic acid was either cDNA or gDNA, and it came from T cells, B-cell-depleted T cells, or PBMCs.

Germline assignment: CDR1 LNHDA and CDR2 SQIVND (reference sequence). The CDR3 is 18 amino acids. With 5 bases clipped from V and 4 bases from J, the junction kept 11 bases outside the gene matches. In Seattle, patients joined the study during active infection and were tracked longitudinally. As handled by the study authors: Reference gene primers were amplified, and this amplification served to estimate nucleated cell counts. The protocol was immunoSEQ multiplex PCR, while the TCRdb copy is restricted to in-frame clones and leaves out a portion. V and J calls plus clone size are reproduced from that table; the DNA served to infer D and trimming. The sample includes roughly 30,000 clones, 85% to 95% of them seen just once.

Sequencing was done on a sample of peripheral blood. The TCR originated in a woman aged 65 to 85 with COVID-19, enrolled during active disease. The rearrangement uses TRBV19 and TRBJ2-3, with 14 bases fitting TRBD2. CDR3: CASSPRLAGGFSADTQYF. In DNA form, the CDR3 reads TGTGCCAGTAGTCCCCGACTAGCGGGAGGGTTCTCTGCAGATACGCAGTATTTT.